This T cell receptor beta chain was identified during a study of Tregs in tolerant kidney transplant recipients. Study-wide points: Validation in larger populations is needed because few patients were studied. Biological reproducibility was not directly addressed in this study.

Profiling relied on immunoSEQ multiplex PCR, and the TCRdb table lists in-frame clones only, not all of them. The sample includes some 68,000 clones, roughly 84% of them seen just once. The V gene lost 2 bases and the J gene lost 4 bases, with 9 bases spanning the gap. The length of the CDR3 is 13 residues. Germline CDR1 is SGDLS and CDR2 is YYNGEE. With regard to this clone: Its antigen remains unknown.

The V gene is TRBV9, the J gene TRBJ1-2; TRBD1 might be the D (5 bases). This TCR came from a human donor in good health. Sequencing was carried out using CD4+ T cells from blood. The CDR3 loop reads CASSVAGTYGYTF. The CDR3 region has the DNA TGTGCCAGCAGCGTGGCAGGGACCTATGGCTACACCTTC. Based on the CDR3 plus reference TRBV9 and TRBJ1-2, the full variable domain is DSGVTQTPKHLITATGQRVTLRCSPRSGDLSVYWYQQSLDQGLQFLIQYYNGEERAKGNILERFSAQQFPDLHSELNLSSLELGDSALYFCASSVAGTYGYTFGSGTRLTVV.